These T cell receptor beta chains were read from a single sample in a study of blood T cell repertoires in COVID-19. Produced via immunoSEQ multiplex PCR; TCRdb's table is partial and in-frame only. The sample lists about 280,000 clones, around four fifths occurring once. Sequenced input: peripheral blood. The receptors shown here come from a woman aged 45-60 years who had recovered from COVID-19. CDR3s include the opening cysteine and the closing phenylalanine or tryptophan. The D gene is left open where the match is weak. Clone size is not always given. Where it is, it says once, few, many or a class for expanded clones.

cdr3_nt	cdr3_aa	d_call	clone_size	v_call	j_call
TGTGCCAGTAGTCCCCGTCCGACAGGCTCCTACAATGAGCAGTTCTTC	CASSPRPTGSYNEQFF	-	once	TRBV19	TRBJ2-1
TGTGCCAGCAGCTCCTCTCCCGGAAACACCATATATTTT	CASSSSPGNTIYF	-	-	TRBV28	TRBJ1-3
TGTGCCAGCAGCTTAGCGGGGACAGGGACGAACTATGGCTACACCTTC	CASSLAGTGTNYGYTF	TRBD1	-	TRBV7-9	TRBJ1-2
TGTGCCTGGAGTGTATTGAGGGGGACCGGACAGCCCCAGCATTTT	CAWSVLRGTGQPQHF	-	-	TRBV30	TRBJ1-5
TGCGCCAGCAGCTACCTAGGGACAGGGTACACTGAAGCTTTCTTT	CASSYLGTGYTEAFF	TRBD1	-	TRBV5-1	TRBJ1-1
TGTGCCACCGCAGCGGGAGCGGGCACAGATACGCAGTATTTT	CATAAGAGTDTQYF	TRBD2	few	TRBV6-5	TRBJ2-3
TGTGCCAGTACGGACAGGGCTGACTACGAGCAGTACTTC	CASTDRADYEQYF	TRBD1	-	TRBV2	TRBJ2-7
TGTGCCAGTAGTGGTGCCGACGGGATTAACTATGGCTACACCTTC	CASSGADGINYGYTF	-	-	TRBV19	TRBJ1-2
TGTGCCAGTAGTATAGTGTCGGGCACTGAAGCTTTCTTT	CASSIVSGTEAFF	-	-	TRBV19	TRBJ1-1
TGTGCCAGCAGCTTAGGAGGCGCCGGGGCCAACGTCCTGACTTTC	CASSLGGAGANVLTF	-	few	TRBV7-2	TRBJ2-6
TGTGCCAGCAGATCCTCGACAGGGTCAGGTCCTTTGCCTGGAAACACCATATATTTT	CASRSSTGSGPLPGNTIYF	TRBD1	-	TRBV3-1/TRBV3-2	TRBJ1-3
TGCAGCCCCCTAGGTACCGCGAACACTGAAGCTTTCTTT	CSPLGTANTEAFF	-	-	TRBV29-1	TRBJ1-1
TGTGCCAGCCAACTAGCGGGAGGAGATACGCAGTATTTT	CASQLAGGDTQYF	TRBD2	-	TRBV7-2	TRBJ2-3
TGTGCCAGCAGTGAAGGGACAGTGGGTCTTGGAGCTTTCTTT	CASSEGTVGLGAFF	-	-	TRBV2	TRBJ1-1
TGCGCCAGCAGCGGTGCTAGCGGTTCGAACACCGGGGAGCTGTTTTTT	CASSGASGSNTGELFF	TRBD2	-	TRBV5-1	TRBJ2-2
TGTGCCAGCAGTAGACAGGGGTTTCAAGCTCAGCCCCAGCATTTT	CASSRQGFQAQPQHF	TRBD1	-	TRBV2	TRBJ1-5
TGTGCCAGCAGTGGGCGGGGGGGCCTCCAAGAGACCCAGTACTTC	CASSGRGGLQETQYF	TRBD2	-	TRBV2	TRBJ2-5
TGTGCCAGCAGTCGGATAGCCTATGGCTACACCTTC	CASSRIAYGYTF	-	-	TRBV12-3/TRBV12-4	TRBJ1-2
TGTGCCAGCAGCAAAGGCAGGGGAGACTATGGCTACACCTTC	CASSKGRGDYGYTF	-	-	TRBV28	TRBJ1-2
TGTGCCAGCAGCTCGTCCACAGATACGCAGTATTTT	CASSSSTDTQYF	-	-	TRBV7-9	TRBJ2-3
TGCGCCAGCAGCTTGGATTCCAGGCCGAACACTGAAGCTTTCTTT	CASSLDSRPNTEAFF	-	-	TRBV5-1	TRBJ1-1
TGTGCCAGCAGTCCCCAGGGATTCTGGGAGCAGTACTTC	CASSPQGFWEQYF	-	-	TRBV27	TRBJ2-7
TGTGCCAGCAAAATTGAGTCGCGGAGTGAAGCTTTCTTT	CASKIESRSEAFF	-	-	TRBV7-8	TRBJ1-1
TGTGCCATCAGCGAAGCCGAGATGCTAGCGGGGGGGCACACCAATGAGCAGTTCTTC	CAISEAEMLAGGHTNEQFF	TRBD2	-	TRBV10-3	TRBJ2-1
TGTGCCAGCAGCCATTTAGCCCGCCCTAACCCCAAGCTTACAGATACGCAGTATTTT	CASSHLARPNPKLTDTQYF	-	-	TRBV3-1/TRBV3-2	TRBJ2-3
TGTGCCAGCAGCAACAGAGGGGGCGGTGAAAAACTGTTTTTT	CASSNRGGGEKLFF	TRBD1	once	TRBV6-6	TRBJ1-4
TGTGCCAGCACCTTTAGCGGGAGCTACGAGCAGTACTTC	CASTFSGSYEQYF	TRBD2	-	TRBV5-4	TRBJ2-7
TGTGCCGGATGGGGGGGGCTAGGGGAAAAACTGTTTTTT	CAGWGGLGEKLFF	-	-	TRBV30	TRBJ1-4
TGTGCCAGTAGTATAGATCCTTACAGGGATAATTCACCCCTCCACTTT	CASSIDPYRDNSPLHF	-	-	TRBV19	TRBJ1-6
TGTGCCAGCAGTCAACAGGGGGCGGACACTGAAGCTTTCTTT	CASSQQGADTEAFF	TRBD1	-	TRBV2	TRBJ1-1
TGTGCCATCGGCGGACTAGCGGGGGCAGAAGAGCAGTTCTTC	CAIGGLAGAEEQFF	TRBD2	few	TRBV27	TRBJ2-1
TGTGCCAGCAGCTGCGGTGGTAGCGGGGGCGGAGCTTCCTACGAGCAGTACTTC	CASSCGGSGGGASYEQYF	TRBD2	-	TRBV7-6	TRBJ2-7
TGTGCCAGCAGTTTTCCGAGGGGGGGCGAGCAGTACTTC	CASSFPRGGEQYF	-	-	TRBV28	TRBJ2-7
TGTGCCAGCAGTGAAGGAGGGGGTTTAGTCGGTATCTATGGCTACACCTTC	CASSEGGGLVGIYGYTF	-	-	TRBV6-1	TRBJ1-2
TGTGCCACGGGACTAGACTCCTACGAGCAGTACTTC	CATGLDSYEQYF	TRBD2	-	TRBV27	TRBJ2-7
TGTGCCAGCAGTATCCAGAGGGCCGGACCCAATGAGCAGTTCTTC	CASSIQRAGPNEQFF	-	-	TRBV27	TRBJ2-1
TGTGCCAGCAGTTTGAGCCCGATGACTGAAGCTTTCTTT	CASSLSPMTEAFF	-	many	TRBV27	TRBJ1-1
TGTGCCAGCAGCCGAACGGGAGTTGACGCTGAGCAGTTCTTC	CASSRTGVDAEQFF	-	-	TRBV7-3	TRBJ2-1
TGCAGCGAAAACGGGGTTGGAGAGACCCAGTACTTC	CSENGVGETQYF	-	-	TRBV29-1	TRBJ2-5
TGTGCCAGCAGCTTGGGGGCATTGAACACCGGGGAGCTGTTTTTT	CASSLGALNTGELFF	-	-	TRBV5-6	TRBJ2-2
TGTGCCAGCAGCTTAGCGCAGGGTGATACGCAGTATTTT	CASSLAQGDTQYF	-	-	TRBV7-6	TRBJ2-3
TGTGCCAGCAGCCGGCCGGGACAAGAATACGAGCAGTACTTC	CASSRPGQEYEQYF	-	-	TRBV5-5	TRBJ2-7
TGTGCCAGCAGTTCGGGACACGAGAACACTGAAGCTTTCTTT	CASSSGHENTEAFF	-	-	TRBV6-5	TRBJ1-1
TGTGCCAGCCAGGACAGTAGCTCTGGAAACACCATATATTTT	CASQDSSSGNTIYF	-	-	TRBV28	TRBJ1-3
TGTGCCAGCAGCCCGCAGGGTTATAATGAAAAACTGTTTTTT	CASSPQGYNEKLFF	-	-	TRBV3-1/TRBV3-2	TRBJ1-4
TGTGCCAGTAGTATCTCCAACAGGCGGATTCGAAAAACCACTGAAGCTTTCTTT	CASSISNRRIRKTTEAFF	-	-	TRBV19	TRBJ1-1
TGTGCCAGTAGTTTCACCGACTCCCCCGGGGAGCTGTTTTTT	CASSFTDSPGELFF	-	-	TRBV19	TRBJ2-2
TGTGCCAGCAGCATACTAGCATCTTACACCGGGGAGCTGTTTTTT	CASSILASYTGELFF	-	-	TRBV11-2	TRBJ2-2
TGTGCCAGCCACCCAGGGGGCAAGATCGACACTGAAGCTTTCTTT	CASHPGGKIDTEAFF	TRBD1	once	TRBV2	TRBJ1-1
TGTGCCAGCAGCCAAGATGAGGTGGGCAATGAGCAGTTCTTC	CASSQDEVGNEQFF	-	-	TRBV14	TRBJ2-1
TGTGCCAGCAGCCAACTAGATACCTACGAGCAGTACTTC	CASSQLDTYEQYF	-	-	TRBV3-1/TRBV3-2	TRBJ2-7
TGTGCCCTTTGGAGTAGGGACAGGCAATCCTACGAGCAGTACTTC	CALWSRDRQSYEQYF	TRBD1	-	TRBV30	TRBJ2-7
TGTGCCAGCACCAGATTGGGACAGTCCTATGGCTACACCTTC	CASTRLGQSYGYTF	TRBD1	-	TRBV27	TRBJ1-2
TGTGCCAGCAGCCAAGTGCGGGGGACTAGCGGGCCCGGGGAGCTGTTTTTT	CASSQVRGTSGPGELFF	TRBD2	-	TRBV14	TRBJ2-2